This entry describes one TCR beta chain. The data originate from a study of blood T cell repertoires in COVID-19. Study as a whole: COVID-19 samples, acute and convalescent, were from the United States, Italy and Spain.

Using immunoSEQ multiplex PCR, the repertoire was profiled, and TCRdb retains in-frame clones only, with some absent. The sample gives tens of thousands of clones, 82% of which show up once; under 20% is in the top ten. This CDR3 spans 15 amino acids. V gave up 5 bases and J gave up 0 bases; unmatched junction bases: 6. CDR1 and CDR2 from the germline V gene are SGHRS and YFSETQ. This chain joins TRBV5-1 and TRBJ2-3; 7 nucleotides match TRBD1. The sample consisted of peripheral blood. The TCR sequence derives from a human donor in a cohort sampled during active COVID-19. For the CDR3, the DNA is TGCGCCAGCAGTCGACCGGGACAGAGCACAGATACGCAGTATTTT. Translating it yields CASSRPGQSTDTQYF.